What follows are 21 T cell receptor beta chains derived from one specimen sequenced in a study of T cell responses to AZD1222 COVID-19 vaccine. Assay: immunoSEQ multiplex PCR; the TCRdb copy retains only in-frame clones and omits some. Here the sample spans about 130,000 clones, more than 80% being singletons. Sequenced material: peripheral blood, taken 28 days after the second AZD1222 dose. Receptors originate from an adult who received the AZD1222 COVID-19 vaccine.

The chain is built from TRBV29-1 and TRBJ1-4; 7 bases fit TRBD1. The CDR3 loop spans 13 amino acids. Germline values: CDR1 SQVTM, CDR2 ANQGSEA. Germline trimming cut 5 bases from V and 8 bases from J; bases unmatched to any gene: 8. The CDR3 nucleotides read TGCAGCGTTAATAGGGGGCTGGGGGAAAAACTGTTTTTT. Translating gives CSVNRGLGEKLFF.

CDR3 in amino acids: CASSYSASEKLFF. The DNA for the CDR3 is TGTGCCAGCAGTTACTCGGCTTCAGAAAAACTGTTTTTT. This sequence joins TRBV6-5 and TRBJ1-4; D gene unclear. The V gene's germline CDR1 is MNHEY and CDR2 SVGAGI. This CDR3 is 13 amino acids long. Trimming stripped 0 bases from V and 8 bases from J, with 7 bases between.

In DNA form, the CDR3 reads TGTGCCAGCAGGTCGGGGGGAGGTGAAAAACTGTTTTTT. Amino acid sequence: CASRSGGGEKLFF. This sequence joins TRBV6-6 and TRBJ1-4; a weak D match, TRBD1 (5 bases). Trimming took 6 bases from V and 7 from J, leaving 12 bases between them. Germline V gene lookup returns CDR1 MNHNY and CDR2 SVGAGI (reference sequence). The CDR3 spans 13 residues.

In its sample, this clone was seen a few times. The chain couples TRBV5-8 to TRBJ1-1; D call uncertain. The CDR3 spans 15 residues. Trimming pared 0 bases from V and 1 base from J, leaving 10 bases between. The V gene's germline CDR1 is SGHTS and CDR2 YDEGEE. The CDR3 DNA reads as TGTGCCAGCAGCTTGGGGCAGTCCCGGAACACTGAAGCTTTCTTT. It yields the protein CASSLGQSRNTEAFF.

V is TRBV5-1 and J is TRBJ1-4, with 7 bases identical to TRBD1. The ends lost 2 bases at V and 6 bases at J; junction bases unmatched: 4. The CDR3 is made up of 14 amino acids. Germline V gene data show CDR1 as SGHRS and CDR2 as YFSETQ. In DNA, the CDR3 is TGCGCCAGCAGCTTCGACAGGGCGGATGAAAAACTGTTTTTT. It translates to CASSFDRADEKLFF.

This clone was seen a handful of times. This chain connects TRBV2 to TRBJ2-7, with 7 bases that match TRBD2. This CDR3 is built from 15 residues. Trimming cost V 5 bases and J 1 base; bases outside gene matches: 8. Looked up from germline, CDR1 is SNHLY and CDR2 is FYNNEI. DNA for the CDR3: TGTGCCAGCAGTTCCCCGGGAGGTTGGTCCTACGAGCAGTACTTC. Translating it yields CASSSPGGWSYEQYF. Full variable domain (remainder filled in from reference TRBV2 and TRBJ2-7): EPEVTQTPSHQVTQMGQEVILRCVPISNHLYFYWYRQILGQKVEFLVSFYNNEISEKSEIFDDQFSVERPDGSNFTLKIRSTKLEDSAMYFCASSSPGGWSYEQYFGPGTRLTVT.

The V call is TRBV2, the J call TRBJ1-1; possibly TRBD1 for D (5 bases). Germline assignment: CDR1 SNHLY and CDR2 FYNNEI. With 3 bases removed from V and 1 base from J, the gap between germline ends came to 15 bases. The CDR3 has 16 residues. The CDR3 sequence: CASSDDRQSRNTEAFF. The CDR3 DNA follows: TGTGCCAGCAGTGACGACCGACAGTCTAGGAACACTGAAGCTTTCTTT.

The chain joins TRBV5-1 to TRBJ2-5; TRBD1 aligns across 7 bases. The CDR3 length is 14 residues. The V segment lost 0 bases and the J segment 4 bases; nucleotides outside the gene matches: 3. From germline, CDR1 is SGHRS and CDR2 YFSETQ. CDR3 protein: CASSLDRGGETQYF. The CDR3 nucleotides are TGCGCCAGCAGCTTGGACAGGGGTGGAGAGACCCAGTACTTC. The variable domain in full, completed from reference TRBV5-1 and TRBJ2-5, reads KAGVTQTPRYLIKTRGQQVTLSCSPISGHRSVSWYQQTPGQGLQFLFEYFSETQRNKGNFPGRFSGRQFSNSRSEMNVSTLELGDSALYLCASSLDRGGETQYFGPGTRLLVL.

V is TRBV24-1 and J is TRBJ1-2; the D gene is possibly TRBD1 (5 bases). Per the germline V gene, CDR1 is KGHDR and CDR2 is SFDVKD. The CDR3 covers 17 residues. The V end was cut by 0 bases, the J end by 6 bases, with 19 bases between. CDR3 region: CATSDLPGTKGSDGYTF. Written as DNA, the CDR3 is TGTGCCACCAGTGATTTGCCCGGGACTAAGGGAAGTGATGGCTACACCTTC.

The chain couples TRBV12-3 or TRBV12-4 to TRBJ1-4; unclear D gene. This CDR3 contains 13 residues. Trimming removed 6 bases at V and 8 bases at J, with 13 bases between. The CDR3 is CASSPSMGEKLFF. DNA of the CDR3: TGTGCCAGCAGCCCATCGATGGGGGAAAAACTGTTTTTT.

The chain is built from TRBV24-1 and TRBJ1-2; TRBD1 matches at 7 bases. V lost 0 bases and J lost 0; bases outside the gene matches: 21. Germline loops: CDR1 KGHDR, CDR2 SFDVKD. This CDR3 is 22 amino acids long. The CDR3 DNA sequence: TGTGCCACCAGTGATTTGAGTAGGGACAGTCATTGTAGCTCGTCAGCTAACTATGGCTACACCTTC. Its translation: CATSDLSRDSHCSSSANYGYTF.

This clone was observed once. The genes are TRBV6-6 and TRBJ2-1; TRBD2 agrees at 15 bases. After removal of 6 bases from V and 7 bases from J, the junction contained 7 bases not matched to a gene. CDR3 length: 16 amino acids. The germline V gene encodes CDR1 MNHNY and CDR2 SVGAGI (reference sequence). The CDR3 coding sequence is TGTGCCAGCAGCCCTTTCGGGACTAGCGGGGGGAATGAGCAGTTCTTC. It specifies CASSPFGTSGGNEQFF.

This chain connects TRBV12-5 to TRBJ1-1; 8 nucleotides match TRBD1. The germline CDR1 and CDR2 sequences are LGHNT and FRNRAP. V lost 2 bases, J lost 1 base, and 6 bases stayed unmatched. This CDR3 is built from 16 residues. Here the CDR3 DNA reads TGTGCTAGTGGTTTGTTCCCAGGGGGCCGGAACACTGAAGCTTTCTTT. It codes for CASGLFPGGRNTEAFF.

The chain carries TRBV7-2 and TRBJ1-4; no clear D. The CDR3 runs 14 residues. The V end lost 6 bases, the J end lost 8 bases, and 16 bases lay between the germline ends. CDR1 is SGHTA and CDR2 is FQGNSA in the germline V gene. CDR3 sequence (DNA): TGTGCCAGCAGTTCCGTTCTGGCGGGGGAAAAACTGTTTTTT. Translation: CASSSVLAGEKLFF.

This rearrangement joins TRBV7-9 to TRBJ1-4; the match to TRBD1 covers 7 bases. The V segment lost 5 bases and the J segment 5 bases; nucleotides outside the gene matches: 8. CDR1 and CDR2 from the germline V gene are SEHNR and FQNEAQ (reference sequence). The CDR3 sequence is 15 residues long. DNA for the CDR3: TGTGCCAGCAGCCTCAAACAGGGGCCCAATGAAAAACTGTTTTTT. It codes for CASSLKQGPNEKLFF.

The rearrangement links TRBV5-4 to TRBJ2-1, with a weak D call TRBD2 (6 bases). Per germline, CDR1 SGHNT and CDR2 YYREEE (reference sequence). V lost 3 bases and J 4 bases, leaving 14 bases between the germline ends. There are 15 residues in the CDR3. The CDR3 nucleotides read TGTGCCAGCAGCTCGGAGGGGCGAAAATACAATGAGCAGTTCTTC. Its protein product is CASSSEGRKYNEQFF.

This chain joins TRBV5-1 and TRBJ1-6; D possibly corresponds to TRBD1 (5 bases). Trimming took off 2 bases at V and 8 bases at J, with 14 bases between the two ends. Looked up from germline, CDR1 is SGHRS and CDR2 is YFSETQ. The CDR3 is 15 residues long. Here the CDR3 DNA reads TGCGCCAGCAGCTTATCTCCGGGGACGGATTCACCCCTCCACTTT. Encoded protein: CASSLSPGTDSPLHF.

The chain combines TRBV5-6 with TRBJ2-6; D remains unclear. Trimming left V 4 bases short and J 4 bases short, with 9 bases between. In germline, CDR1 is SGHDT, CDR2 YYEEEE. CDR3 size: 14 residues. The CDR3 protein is CASSGEAGANVLTF. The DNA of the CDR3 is TGTGCCAGCAGCGGTGAAGCCGGGGCCAACGTCCTGACTTTC.

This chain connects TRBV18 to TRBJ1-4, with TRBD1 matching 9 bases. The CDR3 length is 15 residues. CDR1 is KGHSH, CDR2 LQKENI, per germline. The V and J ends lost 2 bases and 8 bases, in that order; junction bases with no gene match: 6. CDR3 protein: CASSPWTGDGEKLFF. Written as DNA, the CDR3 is TGTGCCAGCTCACCATGGACAGGGGACGGAGAAAAACTGTTTTTT.

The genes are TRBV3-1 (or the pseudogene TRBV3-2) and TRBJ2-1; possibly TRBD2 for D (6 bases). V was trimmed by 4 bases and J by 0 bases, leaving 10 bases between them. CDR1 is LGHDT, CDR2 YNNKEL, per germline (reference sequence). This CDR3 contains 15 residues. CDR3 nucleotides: TGTGCCAGCAGCCCCCGGGACTCCTCCTACAATGAGCAGTTCTTC. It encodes CASSPRDSSYNEQFF.

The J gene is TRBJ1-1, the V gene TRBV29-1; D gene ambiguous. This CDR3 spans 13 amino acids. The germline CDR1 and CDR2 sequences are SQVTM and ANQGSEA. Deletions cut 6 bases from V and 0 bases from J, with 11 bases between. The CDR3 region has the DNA TGCAGCGTGGGTCGACTCATGAACACTGAAGCTTTCTTT. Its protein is CSVGRLMNTEAFF.